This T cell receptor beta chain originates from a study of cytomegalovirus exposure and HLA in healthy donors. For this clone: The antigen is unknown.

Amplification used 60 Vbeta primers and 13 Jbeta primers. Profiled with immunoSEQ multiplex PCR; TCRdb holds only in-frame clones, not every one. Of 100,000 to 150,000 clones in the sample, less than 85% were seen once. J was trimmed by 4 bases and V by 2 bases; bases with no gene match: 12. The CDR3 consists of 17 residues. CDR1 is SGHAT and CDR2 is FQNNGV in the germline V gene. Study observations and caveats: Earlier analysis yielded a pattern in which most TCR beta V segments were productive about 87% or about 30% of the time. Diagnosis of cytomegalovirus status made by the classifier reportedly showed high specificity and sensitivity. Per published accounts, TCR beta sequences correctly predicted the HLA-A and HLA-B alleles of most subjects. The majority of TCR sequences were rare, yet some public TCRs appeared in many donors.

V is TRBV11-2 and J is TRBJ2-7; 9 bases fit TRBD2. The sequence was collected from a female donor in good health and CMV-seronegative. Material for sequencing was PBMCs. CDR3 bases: TGTGCCAGCAGCTTAACGGGCGGGAGGGGTCAAGATTACGAGCAGTACTTC. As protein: CASSLTGGRGQDYEQYF. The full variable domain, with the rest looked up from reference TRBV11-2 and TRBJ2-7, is EAGVAQSPRYKIIEKRQSVAFWCNPISGHATLYWYQQILGQGPKLLIQFQNNGVVDDSQLPKDRFSAERLKGVDSTLKIQPAKLEDSAVYLCASSLTGGRGQDYEQYFGPGTRLTVT.